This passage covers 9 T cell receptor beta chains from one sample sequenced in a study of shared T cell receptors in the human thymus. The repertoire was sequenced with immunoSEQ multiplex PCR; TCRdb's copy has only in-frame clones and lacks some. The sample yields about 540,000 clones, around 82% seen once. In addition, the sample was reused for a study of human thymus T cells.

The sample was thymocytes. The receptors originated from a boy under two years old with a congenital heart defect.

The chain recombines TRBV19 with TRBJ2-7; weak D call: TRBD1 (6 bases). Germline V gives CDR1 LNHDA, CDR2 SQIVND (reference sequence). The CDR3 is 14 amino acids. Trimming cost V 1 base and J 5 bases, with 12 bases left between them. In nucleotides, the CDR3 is TGTGCCAGTAGTATAGTGGGGGCAGTAGACGAGCAGTACTTC. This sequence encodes CASSIVGAVDEQYF.

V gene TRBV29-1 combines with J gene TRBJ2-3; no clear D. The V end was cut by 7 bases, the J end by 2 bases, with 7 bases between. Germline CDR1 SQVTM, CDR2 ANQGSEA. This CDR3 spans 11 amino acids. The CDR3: CSAVLTDTQYF. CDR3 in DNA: TGCAGCGCGGTCCTCACAGATACGCAGTATTTT.

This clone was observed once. CDR3 sequence: CASSLGLAGDTQYF. CDR3 nucleotides: TGTGCCAGCAGCTTAGGACTAGCGGGAGATACGCAGTATTTT. This chain uses TRBV7-2 with TRBJ2-3; 10 bases align to TRBD2. The CDR3 runs to 14 residues. With V trimmed by 1 base and J by 5 bases, 0 bases remained unmatched. Germline V gives CDR1 SGHTA, CDR2 FQGNSA.

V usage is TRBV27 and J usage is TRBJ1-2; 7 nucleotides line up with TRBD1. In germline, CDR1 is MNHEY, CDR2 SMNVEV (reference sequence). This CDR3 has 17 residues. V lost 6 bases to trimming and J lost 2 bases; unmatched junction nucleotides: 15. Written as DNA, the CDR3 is TGTGCCAGCAGCCCCCAGGGGGGTGAAAAGGGGAACTATGGCTACACCTTC. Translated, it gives CASSPQGGEKGNYGYTF.

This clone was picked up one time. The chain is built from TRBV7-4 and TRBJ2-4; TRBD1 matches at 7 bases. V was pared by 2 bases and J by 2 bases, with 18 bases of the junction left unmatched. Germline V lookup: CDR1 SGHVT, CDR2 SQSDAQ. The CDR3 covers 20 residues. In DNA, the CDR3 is TGTGCCAGCAGCTTAAAAGGGGAACAGGGGCGATTTGCCTCCAAAAACATTCAGTACTTC. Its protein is CASSLKGEQGRFASKNIQYF.

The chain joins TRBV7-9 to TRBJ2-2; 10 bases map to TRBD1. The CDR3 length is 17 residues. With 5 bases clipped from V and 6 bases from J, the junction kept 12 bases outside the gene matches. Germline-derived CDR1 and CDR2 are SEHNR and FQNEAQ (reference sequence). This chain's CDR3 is CASSPTWGQGWSGELFF. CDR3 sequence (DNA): TGTGCCAGCAGCCCGACGTGGGGACAGGGGTGGTCCGGGGAGCTGTTTTTT.

The CDR3 is CASSQGIPNEQFF. The CDR3 DNA is TGCGCCAGCAGCCAGGGGATTCCAAATGAGCAGTTCTTC. The rearrangement links TRBV5-1 to TRBJ2-1; D might be TRBD1 (6 bases). V was shortened by 4 bases and J by 7 bases, with 12 bases between the two germline ends. CDR1 and CDR2 from the germline V gene are SGHRS and YFSETQ. The CDR3 sequence is 13 residues long.

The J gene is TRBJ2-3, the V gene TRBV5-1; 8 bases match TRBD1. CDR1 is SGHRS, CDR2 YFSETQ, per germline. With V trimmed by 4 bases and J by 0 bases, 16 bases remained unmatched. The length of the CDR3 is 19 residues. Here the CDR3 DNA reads TGCGCCAGCAGCCCGGACAGGGCGTCTAGCAGCACTAGCACAGATACGCAGTATTTT. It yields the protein CASSPDRASSSTSTDTQYF.

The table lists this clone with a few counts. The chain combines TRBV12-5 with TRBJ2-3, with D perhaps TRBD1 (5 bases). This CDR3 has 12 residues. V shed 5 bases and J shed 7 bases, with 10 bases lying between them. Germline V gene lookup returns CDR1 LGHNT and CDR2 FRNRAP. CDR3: CASGQGPHTQYF. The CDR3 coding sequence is TGTGCTAGTGGTCAGGGCCCCCATACGCAGTATTTT.